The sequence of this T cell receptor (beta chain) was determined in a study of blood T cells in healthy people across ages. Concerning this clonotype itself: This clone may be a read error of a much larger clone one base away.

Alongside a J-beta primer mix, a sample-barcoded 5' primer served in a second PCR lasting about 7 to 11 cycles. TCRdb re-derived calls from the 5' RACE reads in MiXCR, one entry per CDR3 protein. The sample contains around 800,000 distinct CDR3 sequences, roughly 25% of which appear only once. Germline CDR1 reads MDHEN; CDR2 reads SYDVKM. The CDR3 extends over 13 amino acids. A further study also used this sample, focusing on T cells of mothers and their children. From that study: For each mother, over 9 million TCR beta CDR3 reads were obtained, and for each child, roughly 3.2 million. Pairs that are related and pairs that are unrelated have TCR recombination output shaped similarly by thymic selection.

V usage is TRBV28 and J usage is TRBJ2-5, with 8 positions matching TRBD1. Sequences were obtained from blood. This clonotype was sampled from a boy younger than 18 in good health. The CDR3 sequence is CAGSMQGAETQYF. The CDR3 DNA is TGTGCCGGCAGTATGCAGGGGGCAGAGACCCAGTACTTC.